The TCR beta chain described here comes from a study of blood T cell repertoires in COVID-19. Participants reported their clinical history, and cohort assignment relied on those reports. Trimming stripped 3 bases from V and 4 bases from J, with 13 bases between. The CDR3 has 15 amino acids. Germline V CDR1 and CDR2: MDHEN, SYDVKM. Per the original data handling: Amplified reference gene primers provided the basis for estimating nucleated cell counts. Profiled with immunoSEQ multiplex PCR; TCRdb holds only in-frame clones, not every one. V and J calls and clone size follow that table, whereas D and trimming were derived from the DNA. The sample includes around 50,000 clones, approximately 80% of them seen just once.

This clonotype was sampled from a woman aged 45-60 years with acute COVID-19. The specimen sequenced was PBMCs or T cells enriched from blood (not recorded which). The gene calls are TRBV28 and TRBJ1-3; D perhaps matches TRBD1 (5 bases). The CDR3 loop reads CASSLAGTGGNTIYF. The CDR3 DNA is TGTGCCAGCAGTTTGGCGGGGACGGGCGGAAACACCATATATTTT.